This passage covers 4 T cell receptor beta chains from one sample sequenced in a study of cytomegalovirus exposure and HLA in healthy donors. Amplification used 60 Vbeta primers and 13 Jbeta primers. Profiled with immunoSEQ multiplex PCR; TCRdb holds only in-frame clones, not every one. The sample lists 80,000 to 95,000 clones, about 60% occurring once. The specimen was PBMCs. The receptor source for this set is a woman in her twenties or thirties in good health and CMV-seronegative.

This rearrangement joins TRBV6-6 to TRBJ2-2; maybe TRBD2 (7 bases). CDR1 MNHNY and CDR2 SVGAGI come from the germline V gene (reference sequence). Trimming stripped 6 bases from V and 6 bases from J, with 14 bases between. This CDR3 spans 14 amino acids. CDR3 bases: TGTGCCAGCAGCCCTCGGCGGGGGCCCGGGGAGCTGTTTTTT. This encodes CASSPRRGPGELFF.

The V call is TRBV11-2, the J call TRBJ2-7; TRBD1 agrees at 7 bases. Germline lookup yields CDR1 SGHAT and CDR2 FQNNGV. The length of the CDR3 is 14 residues. The V segment lost 4 bases and the J segment 5 bases; nucleotides outside the gene matches: 8. In DNA form, the CDR3 reads TGTGCCAGCAGCTCAACGACAGGGTTAAACGAGCAGTACTTC. It specifies CASSSTTGLNEQYF.

This clone appeared a few times. This chain connects TRBV29-1 to TRBJ2-7; weak D call: TRBD2 (5 bases). The germline CDR1 and CDR2 sequences are SQVTM and ANQGSEA. Trimming removed 5 bases from V and 3 bases from J, with 20 bases in between. The CDR3 runs to 15 residues. The CDR3 sequence: CSVLGLEGTIYEQYF. The CDR3 DNA reads TGCAGCGTTCTTGGACTTGAGGGAACGATCTACGAGCAGTACTTC.

This clone was observed a handful of times. V usage is TRBV10-3 and J usage is TRBJ2-1; the match to TRBD2 covers 14 bases. Germline assignment: CDR1 ENHRY and CDR2 SYGVKD. The V gene end was trimmed by 2 bases and the J gene end by 8 bases; junction bases not matched to a gene: 2. This CDR3 region has 15 residues. This chain's CDR3 is CAISEGTSGGDEQFF. CDR3 DNA sequence: TGTGCCATCAGTGAGGGGACTAGCGGGGGCGATGAGCAGTTCTTC.